The clone carrying this T cell receptor beta chain was picked up a small number of times. The antigen is unknown. Germline V gene data show CDR1 as SGHRS and CDR2 as YFSETQ. This CDR3 spans 16 amino acids. V was trimmed by 3 bases and J by 0 bases, leaving 13 bases between them. The data were obtained in a study of CD8 T cells in ankylosing spondylitis. Study-wide findings and caveats: Before this, some motif variants had been reported in reactive arthritis synovial fluid and blood. CD8+ cells made up the disease-linked clones, which were relatively rare in peripheral blood. There was reportedly significant enrichment of clones that were disease-linked in matched ankylosing spondylitis synovial fluid. The study identified a TCR beta motif of several highly homologous variants that appeared characteristic of ankylosing spondylitis blood.

Using its own MiXCR run on the 5' RACE reads, TCRdb lists one record per CDR3 protein. The sample holds roughly 150,000 distinct CDR3 sequences, around a third seen once. The TCR sequence derives from a male donor with ankylosing spondylitis. Sequencing was performed on synovial fluid, either unsorted or a sorted T cell fraction (not recorded which). The rearrangement links TRBV5-1 to TRBJ1-3; tentative D call: TRBD1 (5 bases). For the CDR3, the DNA is TGCGCCAGCAGCTCCGCACAGGCTCGCTCTGGAAACACCATATATTTT. This translates into CASSSAQARSGNTIYF.